This T cell receptor beta chain derives from a study of blood T cells in healthy people across ages. Alongside a J-beta primer mix, a sample-barcoded 5' primer served in a second PCR lasting 7 to 11 cycles. TCRdb used MiXCR to reprocess the 5' RACE reads, holding one entry per CDR3 protein. The profile shows under 1,000,000 distinct CDR3 sequences, around 36% of them singletons. V was clipped by 6 bases and J by 0 bases; unmatched bases: 6. CDR3 length: 16 amino acids. Only a few counts were recorded for this clonotype. V and J are TRBV12-3 or TRBV12-4 and TRBJ2-3; 10 bases line up with TRBD1. The receptor's source is a man between 18 and 35 years old in good health. Source material: blood. This CDR3 is CASRKQTGGSTDTQYF. CDR3 coding DNA: TGTGCCAGCAGAAAACAGACAGGGGGCAGCACAGATACGCAGTATTTT.